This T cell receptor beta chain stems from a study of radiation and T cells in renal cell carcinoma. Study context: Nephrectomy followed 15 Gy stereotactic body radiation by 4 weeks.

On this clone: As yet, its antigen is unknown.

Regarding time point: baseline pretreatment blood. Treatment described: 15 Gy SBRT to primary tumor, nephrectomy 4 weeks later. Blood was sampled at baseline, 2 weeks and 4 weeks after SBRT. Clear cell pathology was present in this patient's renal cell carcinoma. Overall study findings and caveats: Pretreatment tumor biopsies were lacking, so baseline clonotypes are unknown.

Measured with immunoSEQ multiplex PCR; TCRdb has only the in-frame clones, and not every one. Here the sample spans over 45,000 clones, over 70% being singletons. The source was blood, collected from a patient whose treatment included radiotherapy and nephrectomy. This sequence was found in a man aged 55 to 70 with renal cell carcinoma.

The CDR3 reads CASSLGVFYTQYF. In DNA form, the CDR3 reads TGTGCCAGCAGCCTCGGTGTGTTTTATACGCAGTATTTT. This chain uses TRBV14 with TRBJ2-3; D unresolved. The CDR3 spans 13 residues. Germline CDR1 reads SGHDN; CDR2 reads FVKESK. With 4 bases removed from V and 7 bases from J, the gap between germline ends came to 12 bases.